This record concerns one T cell receptor (beta chain) sequence. Its cognate antigen is unknown. In the PCR, 60 Vbeta and 13 Jbeta primers were used. TCRdb's copy holds only in-frame clones and misses some; the assay was immunoSEQ multiplex PCR. The repertoire has over 150,000 clones, roughly 83% of them found once; the top ten carry under 0.4%. V lost 5 bases, J lost 0 bases, and 8 bases stayed unmatched. In germline, CDR1 is PRHDT, CDR2 FYEKMQ (reference sequence). The CDR3 extends over 16 amino acids. The data stem from a study of cytomegalovirus exposure and HLA in healthy donors. Notes on the study in general: Roughly uniform depth of sequencing across donors was assumed in presence/absence analyses.

The sequencing sample was made of PBMCs. The receptor was isolated from a boy aged 2 to 10 in good health and CMV-seronegative. The chain couples TRBV13 to TRBJ2-3, with TRBD2 identical over 7 bases. The CDR3 DNA reads as TGTGCCAGCAGCAGCCTCGGACTAGTTAGCACAGATACGCAGTATTTT. This encodes CASSSLGLVSTDTQYF.